A selection of T cell receptor beta chains follows, all from one sample in a study of breast tumors, draining lymph nodes, adjacent tissues. TCRdb re-derived calls from the multiplex PCR reads in MiXCR, one entry per CDR3 protein. The sample includes approximately 170,000 distinct CDR3 sequences, 25% to 40% of them seen just once. The sequencing input was axillary lymph node tissue. The receptors come from a female donor with breast cancer. Some clones in this sample may be carry-over from other donors' samples. CDR3s leave out the opening cysteine and the closing phenylalanine or tryptophan.

v_call	cdr3_length	j_call	cdr3_aa
TRBV12-5	10	TRBJ1-1	ASGLPGSGAF
TRBV6-2/TRBV6-3	12	TRBJ2-7	ASSYRDSSYEQY
TRBV28	12	TRBJ2-7	ASIPDRGRYEQY
TRBV11-3	12	TRBJ2-7	ASSFMSPTYEQY
TRBV5-1	11	TRBJ2-7	ASSFPEAYEQY
TRBV5-7	13	TRBJ2-5	ASSGRDTGLGDQY
TRBV7-2	11	TRBJ2-5	ASSLAVGGAQY
TRBV6-2/TRBV6-3	11	TRBJ1-2	ASRPGQPLGYT
TRBV20-1	12	TRBJ2-7	SARDRGGTYEQY
TRBV6-5	11	TRBJ1-2	ASRYQGAPGYT
TRBV20-1	13	TRBJ1-5	SADRGQYSNQPQH
TRBV7-9	10	TRBJ2-1	ASRAPNNEQF
TRBV11-2	14	TRBJ2-7	ASSLAGGRARGEQY
TRBV5-1	14	TRBJ1-6	ASSLTGTGGATPLH
TRBV30	13	TRBJ2-5	AWSLVLAGGETQY
TRBV6-5	13	TRBJ1-5	ASRPLAGSHQPQH
TRBV4-1	13	TRBJ1-2	ASSQRDRGFYGYT
TRBV6-5	14	TRBJ2-2	ASSHEDTANTGELF
TRBV2	9	TRBJ2-7	ASSIQGNQY
TRBV7-6	15	TRBJ2-1	ASSLVQLAGGPFEQF
TRBV28	14	TRBJ1-4	ASSLDGPGLNEKLF
TRBV7-9	15	TRBJ2-7	ASSLDTAGKGPYEQY
TRBV7-8	11	TRBJ2-1	ASSLDRGEEQF
TRBV19	14	TRBJ2-1	ASSAPLAGGPDEQF
TRBV5-4	15	TRBJ2-7	ASSSKTSGRKSYEQY
TRBV27	14	TRBJ2-3	ASSSTSGSRTDTQY
TRBV2	11	TRBJ2-5	ASSSSQGETQY
TRBV12-3/TRBV12-4	12	TRBJ2-2	ASSLGGNTGELL
TRBV20-1	12	TRBJ2-7	SASRTSGMGEQY
TRBV9	12	TRBJ2-5	ASSAWDRAETQS
TRBV11-1	13	TRBJ2-3	ASSALRAVTDTQY
TRBV20-1	11	TRBJ1-2	SAADKIGYGYT
TRBV7-3	14	TRBJ2-5	ASSLGGEGQGETQY
TRBV2	13	TRBJ1-5	ASIPGTGNNQPQH
TRBV6-1	11	TRBJ2-3	ASSGDRADTQY
TRBV6-1	17	TRBJ2-7	ASSPRLAQDNKVPYEQY
TRBV5-4	13	TRBJ1-3	ASSVDGHVGNTIY
TRBV24-1	11	TRBJ1-5	ATSGGYEQPQH
TRBV7-8	13	TRBJ1-4	ASSLIVEGVEKLF
TRBV12-5	12	TRBJ1-4	ASARDWANEKLF
TRBV20-1	11	TRBJ1-3	SARDPAGNTIY
TRBV29-1	12	TRBJ2-7	SVNPAPGGYEQY
TRBV6-1	12	TRBJ1-2	ASRLGQGAVGYA
TRBV7-2	11	TRBJ2-7	ASSPDRGNEQY
TRBV5-1	13	TRBJ1-2	ASSLSTLGVGGYT
TRBV4-2	16	TRBJ2-3	ASSQARSLAGVLDTQY
TRBV7-2	11	TRBJ2-2	ASSPRRTGELF
TRBV12-3/TRBV12-4	13	TRBJ2-5	ASSSSGRAGEAQY
TRBV19	12	TRBJ1-4	ASSRVGDNEKLF
TRBV6-5	11	TRBJ2-7	ASSPGANYEQY
TRBV24-1	14	TRBJ2-5	ATSDSLAGSAETQY
TRBV19	12	TRBJ1-4	ASSLTGEGEKLF
TRBV11-2	14	TRBJ2-2	ASSSGGTGGAGELF
TRBV7-6	14	TRBJ2-2	ASSFTSGLEGGELF
TRBV19	12	TRBJ2-5	ASRGSGGQETQY